The sequence of this T cell receptor (beta chain) was determined in a study of blood T cell repertoires in COVID-19 (dated by TCRdb to the early 2020s). In terms of the full investigation: Samples from collaborators originated in the United States, Italy and Spain and spanned both the acute and convalescent phases of COVID-19. The material from the prospective study consisted of cDNA or gDNA derived from T cells, B-cell-depleted T cells, or PBMCs. Deeply sampled blood TCRbeta repertoires from subjects exposed to, actively infected with, or recovered from COVID-19 were included in the dataset. The repertoires were released in a freely available public database intended as a resource for research on the immune response to SARS-CoV-2. The samples were drawn from the first 160 participants of the ongoing ImmuneRACE study and from 1,254 subjects provided by 6 global collaborators. Nearly every sample came with metadata listing a de-identified subject ID, COVID-19 status, age in years and sex. Where available, HLA class I and class II types were taken from metadata supplied by the sample provider and were not determined by assay-based typing. The investigation overall reported the following: Clinical and demographic metadata were provided uncurated, with the amount varying by source and participant.

TCRbeta CDR3 regions were amplified from genomic DNA using the immunoSEQ Assay, a bias-controlled multiplex PCR. The study's processing was this. Within the assay, amplification of reference gene primers was used to estimate how many nucleated cells each sample contained. To quantify the absolute abundance of each unique TCRbeta CDR3 rearrangement, sequence reads were collapsed and filtered. Productive Simpson clonality was computed per sample as the square root of Simpson's diversity index over productive rearrangements. Sourced from immuneACCESS, this table was stored by TCRdb with only in-frame sequences that have V and J called. A share of the clones is absent; for the studies checked, an unresolved V gene accounts for under half, and the remainder has no known explanation. V and J calls plus clone size are reproduced from that table; the DNA served to infer D and trimming. This sample lists approximately 280,000 clones; 70% to 90% were detected once. The top ten clonotypes cover 5.1% of the sample.

Whole blood was collected in K2EDTA tubes by collaborating institutions according to the institutions' own protocols. For TCRbeta analysis, collaborator samples were shipped as frozen whole blood, as isolated PBMCs, or as DNA extracted from either sample type. Between the V and J ends, shortened by 6 bases and 6 bases respectively, the junction contains 7 bases. Taken from cysteine to phenylalanine, the CDR3 has 11 residues. Just CDR3 DNA is preserved here, 33 bases in frame from base 1. CDR1 SEHNR and CDR2 FQNEAQ are derived from the germline V gene (reference sequence). As concerns this clone: The target of this receptor is not known. Per-base quality was not reported, and no clone a single base away is much larger than it.

The V gene is TRBV7-9 and the J gene is TRBJ2-3, with the D gene not clear enough to name. This sequence was found in a man in his fifties with active or convalescent COVID-19. The sample comprised peripheral blood. The DNA sequence is as follows: TGTGCCAGCAGTAGAGCGGATACGCAGTATTTT. This sequence encodes CASSRADTQYF.